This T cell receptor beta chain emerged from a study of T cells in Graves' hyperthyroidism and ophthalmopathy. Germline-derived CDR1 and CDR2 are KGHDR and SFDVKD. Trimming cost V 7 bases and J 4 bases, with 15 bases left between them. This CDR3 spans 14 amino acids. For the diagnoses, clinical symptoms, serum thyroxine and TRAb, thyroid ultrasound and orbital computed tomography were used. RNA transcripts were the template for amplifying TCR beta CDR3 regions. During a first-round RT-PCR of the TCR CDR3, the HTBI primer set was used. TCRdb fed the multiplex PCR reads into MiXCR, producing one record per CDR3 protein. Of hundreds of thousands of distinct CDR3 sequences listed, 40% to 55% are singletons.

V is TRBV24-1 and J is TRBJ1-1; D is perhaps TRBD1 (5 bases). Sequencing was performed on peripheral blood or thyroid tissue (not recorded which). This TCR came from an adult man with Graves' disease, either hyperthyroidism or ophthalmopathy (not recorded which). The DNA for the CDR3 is TGTGCCACCAGCCGGGCAGGGAGGGCCACTGAAGCTTTCTTT. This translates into CATSRAGRATEAFF.